This TCR beta chain was recorded in a study of blood T cell repertoires in COVID-19. Study-wide background: PBMCs, B-cell-depleted T cells, or T cells were the source of the cDNA or gDNA that made up the material.

V was cut by 1 base and J by 4 bases, with 13 bases left in between. This CDR3 is built from 15 residues. Per germline, CDR1 SGHRS and CDR2 YFSETQ. Clinical history as reported by participants underpinned cohort assignment. Each recovered donor of Cohort 3 presented with two negative PCRs, clearance, or symptom resolution. Method: immunoSEQ multiplex PCR; TCRdb's copy keeps in-frame clones and lacks some. The table shows around 470,000 clones, with 90% occurring only once. Sequenced input: PBMCs or T cells enriched from blood (not recorded which). The chain is built from TRBV5-1 and TRBJ2-3; possibly TRBD2 for D (5 bases). The TCR sequence derives from a man between 18 and 29 years old who had recovered from COVID-19. The CDR3, as DNA: TGCGCCAGCAGCTTGTTTGGAGAGGGTGCAGATACGCAGTATTTT. Amino acids: CASSLFGEGADTQYF. Drawing the rest from reference TRBV5-1 and TRBJ2-3, the complete variable domain is KAGVTQTPRYLIKTRGQQVTLSCSPISGHRSVSWYQQTPGQGLQFLFEYFSETQRNKGNFPGRFSGRQFSNSRSEMNVSTLELGDSALYLCASSLFGEGADTQYFGPGTRLTVL.